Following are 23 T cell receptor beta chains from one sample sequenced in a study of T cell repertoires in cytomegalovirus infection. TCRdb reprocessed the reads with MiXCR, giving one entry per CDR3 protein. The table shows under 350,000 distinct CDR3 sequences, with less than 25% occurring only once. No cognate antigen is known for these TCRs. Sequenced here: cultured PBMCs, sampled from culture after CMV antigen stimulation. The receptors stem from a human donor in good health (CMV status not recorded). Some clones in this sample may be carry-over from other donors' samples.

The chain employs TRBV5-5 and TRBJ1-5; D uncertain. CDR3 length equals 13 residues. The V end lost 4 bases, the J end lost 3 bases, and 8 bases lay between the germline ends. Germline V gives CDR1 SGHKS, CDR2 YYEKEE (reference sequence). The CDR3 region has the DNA TGTGCCAGCAGCCGTAGTTACAATCAGCCCCAGCATTTT. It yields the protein CASSRSYNQPQHF.

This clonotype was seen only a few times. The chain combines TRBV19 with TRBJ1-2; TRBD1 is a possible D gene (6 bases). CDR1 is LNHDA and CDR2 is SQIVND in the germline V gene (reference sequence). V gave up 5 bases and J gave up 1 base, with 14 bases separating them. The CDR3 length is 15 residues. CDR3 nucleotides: TGTGCCAGTAGTGTCCAGGGGCGGAGTAACTATGGCTACACCTTC. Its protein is CASSVQGRSNYGYTF.

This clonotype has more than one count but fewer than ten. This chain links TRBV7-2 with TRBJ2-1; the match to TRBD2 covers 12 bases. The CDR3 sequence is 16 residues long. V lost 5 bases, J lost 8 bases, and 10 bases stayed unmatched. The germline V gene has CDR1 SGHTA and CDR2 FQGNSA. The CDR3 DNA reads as TGTGCCAGCAGCCCACGACTAGCGGGAGCTAGCGATGAGCAGTTCTTC. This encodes CASSPRLAGASDEQFF.

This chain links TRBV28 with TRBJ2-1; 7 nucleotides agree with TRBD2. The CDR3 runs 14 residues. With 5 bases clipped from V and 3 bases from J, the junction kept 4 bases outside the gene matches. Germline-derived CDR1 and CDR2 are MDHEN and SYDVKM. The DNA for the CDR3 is TGTGCCAGCAGTAATAGCGGGCGCTACAATGAGCAGTTCTTC. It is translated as CASSNSGRYNEQFF. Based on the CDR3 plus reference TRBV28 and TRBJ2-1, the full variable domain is DVKVTQSSRYLVKRTGEKVFLECVQDMDHENMFWYRQDPGLGLRLIYFSYDVKMKEKGDIPEGYSVSREKKERFSLILESASTNQTSMYLCASSNSGRYNEQFFGPGTRLTVL.

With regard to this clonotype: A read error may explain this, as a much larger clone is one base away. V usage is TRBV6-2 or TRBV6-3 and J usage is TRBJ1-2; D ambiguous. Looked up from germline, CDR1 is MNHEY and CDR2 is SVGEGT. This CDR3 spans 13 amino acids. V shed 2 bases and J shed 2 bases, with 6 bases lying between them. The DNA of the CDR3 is TGTGCCAGCAGTTACGCAGGAAACTATGGCTACACCTTC. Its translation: CASSYAGNYGYTF.

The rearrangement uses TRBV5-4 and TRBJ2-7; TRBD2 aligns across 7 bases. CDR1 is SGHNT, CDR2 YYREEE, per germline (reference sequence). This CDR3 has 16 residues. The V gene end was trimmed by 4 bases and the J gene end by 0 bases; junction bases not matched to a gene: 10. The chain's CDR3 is CASSPLGGGPSYEQYF. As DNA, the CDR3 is TGTGCCAGCAGCCCCCTGGGGGGAGGGCCCTCCTACGAGCAGTACTTC.

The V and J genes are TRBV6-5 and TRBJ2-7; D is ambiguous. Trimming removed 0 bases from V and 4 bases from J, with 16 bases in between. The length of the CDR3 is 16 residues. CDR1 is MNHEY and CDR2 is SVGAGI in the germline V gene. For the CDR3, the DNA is TGTGCCAGCAGTTACTCTGGGGTGTATCCTTTTTACGAGCAGTACTTC. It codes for CASSYSGVYPFYEQYF.

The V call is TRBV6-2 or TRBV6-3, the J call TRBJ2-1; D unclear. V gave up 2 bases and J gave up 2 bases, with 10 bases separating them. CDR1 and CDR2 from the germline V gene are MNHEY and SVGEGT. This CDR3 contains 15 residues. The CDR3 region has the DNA TGTGCCAGCAGTTACACCCCGGTGGCCTACAATGAGCAGTTCTTC. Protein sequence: CASSYTPVAYNEQFF.

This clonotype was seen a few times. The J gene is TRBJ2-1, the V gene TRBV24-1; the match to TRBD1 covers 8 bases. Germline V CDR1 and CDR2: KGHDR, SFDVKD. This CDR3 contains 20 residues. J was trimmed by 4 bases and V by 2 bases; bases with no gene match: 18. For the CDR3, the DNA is TGTGCCACCAGTGATTCCTACAAGGTGGGACAGGCCCTAGGATACAATGAGCAGTTCTTC. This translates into CATSDSYKVGQALGYNEQFF.

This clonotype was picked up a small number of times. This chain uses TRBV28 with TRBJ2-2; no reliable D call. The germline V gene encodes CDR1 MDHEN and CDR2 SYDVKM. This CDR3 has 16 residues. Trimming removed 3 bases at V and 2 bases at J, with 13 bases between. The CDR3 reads CASSFSHSSNTGELFF. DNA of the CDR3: TGTGCCAGCAGTTTTTCCCATAGCTCCAACACCGGGGAGCTGTTTTTT.

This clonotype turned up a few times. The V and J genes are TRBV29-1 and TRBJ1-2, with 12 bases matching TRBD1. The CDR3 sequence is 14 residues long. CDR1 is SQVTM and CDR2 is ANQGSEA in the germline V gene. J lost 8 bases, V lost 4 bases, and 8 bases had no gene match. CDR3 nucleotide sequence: TGCAGCGTTGTGGGCCGGGACAGGGGGCACGGCTACACCTTC. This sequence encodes CSVVGRDRGHGYTF.

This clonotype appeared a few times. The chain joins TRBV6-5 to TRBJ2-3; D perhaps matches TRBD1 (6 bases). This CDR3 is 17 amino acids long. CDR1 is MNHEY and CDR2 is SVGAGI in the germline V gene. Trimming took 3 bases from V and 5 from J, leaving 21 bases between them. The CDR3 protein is CASSYRQPDRRGDTQYF. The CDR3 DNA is TGTGCCAGCAGTTATCGTCAACCGGACAGACGGGGAGATACGCAGTATTTT.

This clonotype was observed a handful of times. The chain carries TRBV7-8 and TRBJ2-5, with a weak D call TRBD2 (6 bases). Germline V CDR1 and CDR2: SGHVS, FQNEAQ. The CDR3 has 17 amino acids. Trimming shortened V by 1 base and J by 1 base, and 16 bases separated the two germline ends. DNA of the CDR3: TGTGCCAGCAGCTTAGGTCTGCGGGATGGGGGCCAAGAGACCCAGTACTTC. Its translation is CASSLGLRDGGQETQYF.

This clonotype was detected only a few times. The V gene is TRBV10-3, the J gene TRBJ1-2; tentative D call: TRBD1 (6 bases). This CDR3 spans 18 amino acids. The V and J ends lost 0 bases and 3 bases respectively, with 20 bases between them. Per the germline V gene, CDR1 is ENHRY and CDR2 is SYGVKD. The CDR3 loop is CAISESNRQGSLHYGYTF. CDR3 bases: TGTGCCATCAGTGAGTCTAATCGGCAGGGGTCGCTACACTATGGCTACACCTTC.

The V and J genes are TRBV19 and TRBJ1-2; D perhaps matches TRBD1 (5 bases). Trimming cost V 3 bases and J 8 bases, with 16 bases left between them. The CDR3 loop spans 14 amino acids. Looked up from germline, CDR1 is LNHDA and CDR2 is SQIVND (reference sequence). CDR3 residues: CASSIVRGGSGYTF. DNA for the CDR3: TGTGCCAGTAGTATTGTGAGGGGAGGTAGCGGCTACACCTTC. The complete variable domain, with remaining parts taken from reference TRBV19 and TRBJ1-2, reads DGGITQSPKYLFRKEGQNVTLSCEQNLNHDAMYWYRQDPGQGLRLIYYSQIVNDFQKGDIAEGYSVSREKKESFPLTVTSAQKNPTAFYLCASSIVRGGSGYTFGSGTRLTVV.

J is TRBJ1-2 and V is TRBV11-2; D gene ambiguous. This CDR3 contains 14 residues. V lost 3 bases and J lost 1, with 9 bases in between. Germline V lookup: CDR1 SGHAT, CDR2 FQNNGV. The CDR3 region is CASSFGEGNYGYTF. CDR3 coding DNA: TGTGCCAGCAGCTTTGGAGAGGGTAACTATGGCTACACCTTC.

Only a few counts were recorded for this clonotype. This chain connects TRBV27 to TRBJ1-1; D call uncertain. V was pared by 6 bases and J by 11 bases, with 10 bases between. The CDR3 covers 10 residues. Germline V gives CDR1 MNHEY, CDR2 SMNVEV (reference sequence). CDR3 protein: CASREGEAFF. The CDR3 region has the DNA TGTGCCAGCAGGGAGGGTGAGGCTTTCTTT.

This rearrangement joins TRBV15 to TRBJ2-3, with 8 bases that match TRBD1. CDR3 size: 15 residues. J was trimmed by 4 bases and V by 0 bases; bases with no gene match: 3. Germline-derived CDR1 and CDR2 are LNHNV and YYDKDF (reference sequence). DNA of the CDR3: TGTGCCACCAGCAGAGACAGGGGGCGCCCAGATACGCAGTATTTT. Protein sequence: CATSRDRGRPDTQYF.

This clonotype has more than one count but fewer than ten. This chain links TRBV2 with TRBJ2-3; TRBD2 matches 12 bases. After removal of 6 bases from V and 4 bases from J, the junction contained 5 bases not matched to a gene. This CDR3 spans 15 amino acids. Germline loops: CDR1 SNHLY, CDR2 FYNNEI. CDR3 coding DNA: TGTGCCAGCAGGGTACTAGCGGGAGGCCCAGATACGCAGTATTTT. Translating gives CASRVLAGGPDTQYF.

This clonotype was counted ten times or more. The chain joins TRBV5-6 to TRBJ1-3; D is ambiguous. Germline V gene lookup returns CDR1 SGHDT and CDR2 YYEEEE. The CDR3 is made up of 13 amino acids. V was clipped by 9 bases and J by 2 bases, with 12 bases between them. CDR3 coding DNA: TGTGCCACCGAGTCGGGGACTGGAAACACCATATATTTT. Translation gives CATESGTGNTIYF.

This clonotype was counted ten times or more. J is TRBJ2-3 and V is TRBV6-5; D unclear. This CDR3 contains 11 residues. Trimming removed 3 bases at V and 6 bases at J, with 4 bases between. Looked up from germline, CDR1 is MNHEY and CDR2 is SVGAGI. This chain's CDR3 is CASSYSDTQYF. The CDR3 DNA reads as TGTGCCAGCAGTTATTCGGATACGCAGTATTTT.

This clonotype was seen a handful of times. CDR3: CASSASLATSYNEQFF. In DNA, the CDR3 is TGTGCCAGCAGCGCCTCACTAGCGACTTCCTACAATGAGCAGTTCTTC. The chain recombines TRBV7-2 with TRBJ2-1; 7 nucleotides align to TRBD2. The CDR3 sequence is 16 residues long. Germline-derived CDR1 and CDR2 are SGHTA and FQGNSA. The V segment lost 5 bases and the J segment 1 base; nucleotides outside the gene matches: 8.

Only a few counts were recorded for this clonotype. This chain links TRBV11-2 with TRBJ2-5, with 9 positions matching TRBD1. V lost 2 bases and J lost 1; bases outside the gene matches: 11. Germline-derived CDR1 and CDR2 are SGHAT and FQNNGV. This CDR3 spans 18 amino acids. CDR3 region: CASSLSGAGQGGQETQYF. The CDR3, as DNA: TGTGCCAGCAGCTTAAGTGGGGCGGGACAGGGAGGCCAAGAGACCCAGTACTTC.